These 31 T cell receptor beta chains were all obtained from the same sample, sequenced in a study of long-term antiretroviral therapy in people with HIV. They ran version v3.0 of the immunoSEQ assay at survey level. TCRdb keeps only in-frame clones here, not all; method: immunoSEQ multiplex PCR. The table lists just over 35,000 clones, approximately 80% of them singletons, with about 5.7% in the top ten. This specimen consisted of unsorted PBMCs, obtained 0.6 years after starting antiretroviral therapy. These receptors originate from a man between 18 and 29 years old with HIV.

This CDR3 reads CASSSRGRSNQPQHF. The CDR3 nucleotides are TGTGCCAGTAGCTCAAGGGGACGGAGCAATCAGCCCCAGCATTTT. The rearrangement uses TRBV19 and TRBJ1-5, with D possibly matching TRBD1 (5 bases). CDR1 is LNHDA, CDR2 SQIVND, per germline (reference sequence). Trimming cost V 6 bases and J 1 base, with 13 bases left between them. This CDR3 comprises 15 residues. Variable domain in full (rest from reference TRBV19 and TRBJ1-5): DGGITQSPKYLFRKEGQNVTLSCEQNLNHDAMYWYRQDPGQGLRLIYYSQIVNDFQKGDIAEGYSVSREKKESFPLTVTSAQKNPTAFYLCASSSRGRSNQPQHFGDGTRLSIL.

The chain is built from TRBV5-1 and TRBJ2-1, with D unclear. Trimming pared 0 bases from V and 0 bases from J, leaving 7 bases between. The CDR3 contains 15 residues. Germline V gene sequence: CDR1 SGHRS, CDR2 YFSETQ. The CDR3, as DNA: TGCGCCAGCAGCTTGGAGGCTAGCTCCTACAATGAGCAGTTCTTC. Protein: CASSLEASSYNEQFF.

V gene TRBV27 combines with J gene TRBJ1-2, with TRBD1 identical over 7 bases. This CDR3 contains 12 residues. Looked up from germline, CDR1 is MNHEY and CDR2 is SMNVEV (reference sequence). V lost 3 bases to trimming and J lost 8 bases; unmatched junction nucleotides: 3. In DNA form, the CDR3 reads TGTGCCAGCAGTTTTGCAGGGGGAGGCTACACCTTC. Protein sequence: CASSFAGGGYTF.

The genes are TRBV15 and TRBJ2-7; 7 bases are a match to TRBD2. The germline V gene has CDR1 LNHNV and CDR2 YYDKDF (reference sequence). This CDR3 is built from 15 residues. V gave up 0 bases and J gave up 2 bases; unmatched junction bases: 4. In nucleotides, the CDR3 is TGTGCCACCAGCAGAGATCTCGGGGGGACCTACGAGCAGTACTTC. This gives the protein CATSRDLGGTYEQYF. The full variable domain, in which reference TRBV15 and TRBJ2-7 provide the parts outside the CDR3, is DAMVIQNPRYQVTQFGKPVTLSCSQTLNHNVMYWYQQKSSQAPKLLFHYYDKDFNNEADTPDNFQSRRPNTSFCFLDIRSPGLGDTAMYLCATSRDLGGTYEQYFGPGTRLTVT.

The rearrangement uses TRBV19 and TRBJ2-7; D unresolved. V lost 5 bases and J lost 3, with 11 bases in between. This CDR3 region has 13 residues. CDR1 LNHDA and CDR2 SQIVND come from the germline V gene (reference sequence). CDR3 protein: CASSPAAGYEQYF. CDR3 DNA: TGTGCCAGTAGTCCGGCGGCCGGCTACGAGCAGTACTTC. Full variable domain (remainder filled in from reference TRBV19 and TRBJ2-7): DGGITQSPKYLFRKEGQNVTLSCEQNLNHDAMYWYRQDPGQGLRLIYYSQIVNDFQKGDIAEGYSVSREKKESFPLTVTSAQKNPTAFYLCASSPAAGYEQYFGPGTRLTVT.

This clone appeared a few times. The chain links TRBV28 to TRBJ1-1; 7 nucleotides agree with TRBD1. The CDR3 covers 13 residues. The germline CDR1 and CDR2 sequences are MDHEN and SYDVKM. V shed 7 bases, J shed 4 bases, and the junction held 6 bases outside the gene matches. CDR3: CASTTGVITEAFF. The CDR3 coding sequence is TGTGCCAGCACCACAGGGGTGATCACTGAAGCTTTCTTT. The variable domain in full, completed from reference TRBV28 and TRBJ1-1, reads DVKVTQSSRYLVKRTGEKVFLECVQDMDHENMFWYRQDPGLGLRLIYFSYDVKMKEKGDIPEGYSVSREKKERFSLILESASTNQTSMYLCASTTGVITEAFFGQGTRLTVV.

This chain uses TRBV11-2 with TRBJ1-2; D remains ambiguous. Trimming removed 1 base from V and 2 bases from J, with 5 bases in between. Per germline, CDR1 SGHAT and CDR2 FQNNGV. CDR3 length: 13 residues. In DNA form, the CDR3 reads TGTGCCAGCAGCTTAGGGCACAACTATGGCTACACCTTC. It codes for CASSLGHNYGYTF.

V usage is TRBV5-6 and J usage is TRBJ2-1; TRBD1 matches 9 bases. Per the germline V gene, CDR1 is SGHDT and CDR2 is YYEEEE. V was pared by 1 base and J by 5 bases, with 10 bases of the junction left unmatched. This CDR3 has 17 residues. The CDR3 region is CASSLPSGTGSNNEQFF. For the CDR3, the DNA is TGTGCCAGCAGCTTGCCCTCCGGGACAGGGTCGAACAATGAGCAGTTCTTC.

The chain combines TRBV18 with TRBJ2-1; 10 nucleotides line up with TRBD2. V gave up 5 bases and J gave up 8 bases; unmatched junction bases: 3. There are 13 residues in the CDR3. Per germline, CDR1 KGHSH and CDR2 LQKENI. CDR3 residues: CASSASGSDEQFF. DNA of the CDR3: TGTGCCAGCTCAGCTAGCGGGAGCGATGAGCAGTTCTTC.

The V call is TRBV7-2, the J call TRBJ1-2; tentative D call: TRBD1 (6 bases). Trimming shortened V by 4 bases and J by 1 base, and 16 bases separated the two germline ends. The CDR3 contains 16 residues. Germline CDR1 and CDR2: SGHTA and FQGNSA. The CDR3 protein is CASSYQGGGINYGYTF. The CDR3 DNA is TGTGCCAGCAGCTACCAGGGAGGGGGAATTAACTATGGCTACACCTTC. Full variable domain (missing parts from reference TRBV7-2 and TRBJ1-2): GAGVSQSPSNKVTEKGKDVELRCDPISGHTALYWYRQSLGQGLEFLIYFQGNSAPDKSGLPSDRFSAERTGGSVSTLTIQRTQQEDSAVYLCASSYQGGGINYGYTFGSGTRLTVV.

V and J are TRBV6-6 and TRBJ1-1; D is possibly TRBD1 (6 bases). CDR3 length: 13 amino acids. Germline V gene sequence: CDR1 MNHNY, CDR2 SVGAGI (reference sequence). The V and J ends lost 5 bases and 1 base respectively, with 8 bases between them. CDR3 sequence: CASSLQGNTEAFF. The CDR3 DNA reads TGTGCCAGCAGTCTACAGGGGAACACTGAAGCTTTCTTT.

The rearrangement joins TRBV27 to TRBJ2-1; tentative D call: TRBD2 (5 bases). The CDR3 loop spans 14 amino acids. Trimming stripped 4 bases from V and 4 bases from J, with 11 bases between. Germline loops: CDR1 MNHEY, CDR2 SMNVEV (reference sequence). The CDR3 nucleotides are TGTGCCAGCAGTTCCACGTGGACTTACAATGAGCAGTTCTTC. This sequence encodes CASSSTWTYNEQFF.

This clone showed up just once. The rearrangement links TRBV9 to TRBJ2-1; D possibly corresponds to TRBD1 (5 bases). Looked up from germline, CDR1 is SGDLS and CDR2 is YYNGEE. The CDR3 is 15 residues long. Trimming removed 4 bases at V and 5 bases at J, with 16 bases between. The CDR3 DNA reads as TGTGCCAGCAGCAGCCAGGGTGGGCGAAACAATGAGCAGTTCTTC. It is translated as CASSSQGGRNNEQFF.

This clone was counted a few times. The J gene is TRBJ2-2, the V gene TRBV7-9; 9 nucleotides agree with TRBD1. Germline CDR1 and CDR2: SEHNR and FQNEAQ (reference sequence). Trimming cost V 3 bases and J 5 bases; bases outside gene matches: 1. There are 14 residues in the CDR3. This chain's CDR3 is CASSLTGGTGELFF. CDR3 nucleotide sequence: TGTGCCAGCAGCTTGACAGGGGGGACCGGGGAGCTGTTTTTT.

The chain recombines TRBV18 with TRBJ2-7; 9 bases are shared with TRBD1. Germline CDR1 and CDR2: KGHSH and LQKENI. The CDR3 has 14 residues. V was clipped by 5 bases and J by 1 base; unmatched bases: 3. Here the CDR3 DNA reads TGTGCCAGCTCATCTGACAGGGGGTCCTACGAGCAGTACTTC. This encodes CASSSDRGSYEQYF.

The gene calls are TRBV5-1 and TRBJ2-7; TRBD1 aligns across 10 bases. V lost 2 bases and J lost 1; bases outside the gene matches: 6. The CDR3 extends over 16 amino acids. The germline gives CDR1 SGHRS, CDR2 YFSETQ. CDR3 coding DNA: TGCGCCAGCAGCTTTATCCCGGGACAGGGGTCCTACGAGCAGTACTTC. This sequence encodes CASSFIPGQGSYEQYF.

This sequence joins TRBV19 and TRBJ2-7; TRBD2 agrees at 7 bases. This CDR3 is built from 14 residues. With V trimmed by 3 bases and J by 0 bases, 2 bases remained unmatched. Per germline, CDR1 LNHDA and CDR2 SQIVND (reference sequence). CDR3 sequence: CASSMGGGSYEQYF. The CDR3 DNA reads TGTGCCAGTAGTATGGGCGGGGGCTCCTACGAGCAGTACTTC.

V usage is TRBV9 and J usage is TRBJ2-3; D may match TRBD1 or TRBD2 (5 bases each). The CDR3 length is 17 residues. V was pared by 3 bases and J by 2 bases, with 19 bases between. Per the germline V gene, CDR1 is SGDLS and CDR2 is YYNGEE. For the CDR3, the DNA is TGTGCCAGCAGCGCGAGGCCTTACCGGGACCTCACAGATACGCAGTATTTT. This encodes CASSARPYRDLTDTQYF.

This chain uses TRBV6-1 with TRBJ2-1; the D is unclear. The CDR3 loop spans 15 amino acids. Germline CDR1 MNHNS, CDR2 SASEGT. The germline V and J ends were trimmed by 5 bases and 0 bases, with 11 bases remaining between them. The CDR3 sequence is CASSSTLSSYNEQFF. CDR3 coding DNA: TGTGCCAGCAGTTCGACACTTAGCTCCTACAATGAGCAGTTCTTC.

Only a few counts were recorded for this clone. The J gene is TRBJ1-5, the V gene TRBV2, with D perhaps TRBD1 (6 bases). The V end was cut by 4 bases, the J end by 4 bases, with 14 bases between. The CDR3 consists of 15 residues. Germline V gene data show CDR1 as SNHLY and CDR2 as FYNNEI. In DNA, the CDR3 is TGTGCCAGCAGTGTAAGGGGGATTGTAAATCAGCCCCAGCATTTT. Its protein product is CASSVRGIVNQPQHF. Combining the CDR3 with reference TRBV2 and TRBJ1-5 gives the whole variable domain EPEVTQTPSHQVTQMGQEVILRCVPISNHLYFYWYRQILGQKVEFLVSFYNNEISEKSEIFDDQFSVERPDGSNFTLKIRSTKLEDSAMYFCASSVRGIVNQPQHFGDGTRLSIL.

The rearrangement links TRBV19 to TRBJ2-2; 11 bases align to TRBD2. The V gene end was trimmed by 7 bases and the J gene end by 0 bases; junction bases not matched to a gene: 4. Germline V CDR1 and CDR2: LNHDA, SQIVND (reference sequence). The CDR3 is 16 residues long. The CDR3 is CASTVAGGANTGELFF. The DNA of the CDR3 is TGTGCCAGTACGGTAGCGGGAGGGGCGAACACCGGGGAGCTGTTTTTT. Drawing the rest from reference TRBV19 and TRBJ2-2, the complete variable domain is DGGITQSPKYLFRKEGQNVTLSCEQNLNHDAMYWYRQDPGQGLRLIYYSQIVNDFQKGDIAEGYSVSREKKESFPLTVTSAQKNPTAFYLCASTVAGGANTGELFFGEGSRLTVL.

V and J are TRBV25-1 and TRBJ1-4; maybe TRBD1 (5 bases). Per the germline V gene, CDR1 is MGHDK and CDR2 is SYGVNS. The CDR3 has 16 amino acids. V was cut by 2 bases and J by 8 bases, with 18 bases left in between. In DNA, the CDR3 is TGTGCCAGCAGTGAACACGACGGCAGGGTCGGAGAAAAACTGTTTTTT. Protein product: CASSEHDGRVGEKLFF.

The chain combines TRBV27 with TRBJ2-2; 8 nucleotides align to TRBD1. Germline V CDR1 and CDR2: MNHEY, SMNVEV (reference sequence). V was clipped by 2 bases and J by 7 bases; unmatched bases: 6. CDR3 length: 15 residues. The CDR3 is CASSLGRGTGGELFF. The DNA for the CDR3 is TGTGCCAGCAGTTTAGGCAGGGGGACAGGCGGGGAGCTGTTTTTT.

DNA for the CDR3: TGCAGCGTTAGGGAGGATACGCAGTATTTT. Protein sequence: CSVREDTQYF. V and J are TRBV20-1 and TRBJ2-3; D is perhaps TRBD2 (5 bases). The CDR3 contains 10 residues. Germline V gene lookup returns CDR1 DFQATT and CDR2 SNEGSKA (reference sequence).

The gene calls are TRBV19 and TRBJ2-1; D unresolved. This CDR3 is built from 11 residues. The germline V gene encodes CDR1 LNHDA and CDR2 SQIVND (reference sequence). V was clipped by 5 bases and J by 10 bases, with 9 bases between them. The CDR3 loop is CASSLTGEQFF. The DNA for the CDR3 is TGTGCCAGTAGTTTGACTGGAGAGCAGTTCTTC.

The rearrangement uses TRBV28 and TRBJ1-1; D perhaps matches TRBD1 (6 bases). V lost 5 bases and J 4 bases, leaving 11 bases between the germline ends. Looked up from germline, CDR1 is MDHEN and CDR2 is SYDVKM. The CDR3 is made up of 13 amino acids. The CDR3 bases are TGTGCCAGCAGTCCGCTCAGGGGCACTGAAGCTTTCTTT. It is translated as CASSPLRGTEAFF. The full variable domain, in which reference TRBV28 and TRBJ1-1 provide the parts outside the CDR3, is DVKVTQSSRYLVKRTGEKVFLECVQDMDHENMFWYRQDPGLGLRLIYFSYDVKMKEKGDIPEGYSVSREKKERFSLILESASTNQTSMYLCASSPLRGTEAFFGQGTRLTVV.

This clone showed up just once. This rearrangement joins TRBV7-8 to TRBJ2-7; 9 nucleotides match TRBD1. Germline CDR1 is SGHVS and CDR2 is FQNEAQ. V lost 1 base and J lost 4; bases outside the gene matches: 11. The CDR3 length is 17 residues. Here the CDR3 reads CASSLGGTGFQPYEQYF. DNA for the CDR3: TGTGCCAGCAGCTTAGGGGGGACAGGGTTTCAACCTTACGAGCAGTACTTC.

The chain joins TRBV27 to TRBJ2-1, with D perhaps assigned TRBD1 or TRBD2 (5 bases each). Germline CDR1 reads MNHEY; CDR2 reads SMNVEV (reference sequence). The CDR3 length is 13 residues. V was shortened by 11 bases and J by 5 bases, with 16 bases between the two germline ends. The chain's CDR3 is CAARTGRDNEQFF. In nucleotides, the CDR3 is TGTGCCGCCCGGACGGGGCGCGACAATGAGCAGTTCTTC.

The V and J genes are TRBV27 and TRBJ2-1; D possibly corresponds to TRBD1 (6 bases). The CDR3 totals 14 residues. V was cut by 4 bases and J by 9 bases, with 16 bases left in between. Germline V CDR1 and CDR2: MNHEY, SMNVEV (reference sequence). CDR3 nucleotide sequence: TGTGCCAGCAGTTGGGGTGGTGGGGGCGGTGAGCAGTTCTTC. Translated: CASSWGGGGGEQFF.

The V and J genes are TRBV27 and TRBJ2-2; TRBD2 agrees at 7 bases. Germline values: CDR1 MNHEY, CDR2 SMNVEV (reference sequence). This CDR3 has 13 amino acids. With 7 bases clipped from V and 7 bases from J, the junction kept 6 bases outside the gene matches. DNA for the CDR3: TGTGCCAGCACACTAGCGTTCGGCGGGGAGCTGTTTTTT. It translates to CASTLAFGGELFF.

V and J are TRBV10-3 and TRBJ2-3, with D maybe TRBD2 (6 bases). The CDR3 totals 15 residues. Trimming pared 3 bases from V and 1 base from J, leaving 11 bases between. Germline CDR1 and CDR2: ENHRY and SYGVKD. The CDR3 bases are TGTGCCATCAGTGAAGTCGGAGGGGGCACAGATACGCAGTATTTT. This translates into CAISEVGGGTDTQYF.